The T cell receptor (beta chain) under discussion was sequenced for a study of cytomegalovirus exposure and HLA in healthy donors. This clone was counted a single time. As yet, its antigen is unknown. The germline CDR1 and CDR2 sequences are LNHDA and SQIVND (reference sequence). This CDR3 has 13 amino acids. The ends were cut back, 3 bases at V and 5 bases at J, with 8 bases in the middle. Study results and limitations: The productive fraction for most TCR beta V segments was about 87% or about 30% in an earlier analysis. A later analysis reportedly identified an Asian-associated ancestry cluster as carrying fewer N-insertions than the approximately 710-donor mean. The study labeled 170 or so TCR beta chains cytomegalovirus-associated. Later on, analysis showed that most CMV-associated TCR beta chains appeared to be HLA-restricted.

PCR was performed using 60 Vbeta and 13 Jbeta primers. TCRdb keeps only in-frame clones here, not all; method: immunoSEQ multiplex PCR. The profile shows about 110,000 clones, 70% to 80% of them singletons. The chain employs TRBV19 and TRBJ1-3; the D gene is possibly TRBD1 (6 bases). The sequencing input was PBMCs. The source of this sequence is a man younger than 40 in good health and CMV-seronegative. This CDR3 reads CASSIGQRNTIYF. The CDR3 DNA follows: TGTGCCAGTAGTATTGGACAGCGAAACACCATATATTTT.